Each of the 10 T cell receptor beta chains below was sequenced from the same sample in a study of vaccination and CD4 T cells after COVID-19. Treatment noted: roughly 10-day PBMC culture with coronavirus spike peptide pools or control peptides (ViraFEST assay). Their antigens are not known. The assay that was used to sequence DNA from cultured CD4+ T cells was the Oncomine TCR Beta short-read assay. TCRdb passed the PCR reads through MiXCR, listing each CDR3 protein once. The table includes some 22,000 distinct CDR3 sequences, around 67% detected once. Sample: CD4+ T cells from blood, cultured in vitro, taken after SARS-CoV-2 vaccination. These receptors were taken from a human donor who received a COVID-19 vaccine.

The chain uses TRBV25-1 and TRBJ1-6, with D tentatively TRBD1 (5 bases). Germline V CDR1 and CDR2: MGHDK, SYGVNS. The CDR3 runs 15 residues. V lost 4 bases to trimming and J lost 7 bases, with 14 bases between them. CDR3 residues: CASSGRDGENSPLHF. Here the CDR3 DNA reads TGTGCCAGCAGTGGGCGGGACGGCGAGAATTCACCCCTCCACTTT.

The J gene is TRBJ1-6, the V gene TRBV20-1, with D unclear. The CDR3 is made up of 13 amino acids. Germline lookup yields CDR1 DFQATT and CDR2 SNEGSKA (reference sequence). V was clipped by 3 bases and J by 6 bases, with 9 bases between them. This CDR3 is CSASYGLNSPLHF. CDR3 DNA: TGCAGTGCTAGCTACGGCCTTAATTCACCCCTCCACTTT.

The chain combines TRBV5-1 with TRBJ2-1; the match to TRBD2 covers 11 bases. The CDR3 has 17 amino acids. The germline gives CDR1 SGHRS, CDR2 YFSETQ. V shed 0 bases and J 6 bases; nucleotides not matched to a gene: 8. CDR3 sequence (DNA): TGCGCCAGCAGCTTGGACTTTAGCGGGGGGGCTCTCAATGAGCAGTTCTTC. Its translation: CASSLDFSGGALNEQFF.

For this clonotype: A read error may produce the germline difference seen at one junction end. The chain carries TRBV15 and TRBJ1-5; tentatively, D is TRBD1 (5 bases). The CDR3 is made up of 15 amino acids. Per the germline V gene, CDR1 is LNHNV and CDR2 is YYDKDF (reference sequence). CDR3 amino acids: CATAGGGDWGQPHHF. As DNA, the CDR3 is TGTGCCACCGCCGGAGGAGGGGATTGGGGTCAGCCCCATCATTTT.

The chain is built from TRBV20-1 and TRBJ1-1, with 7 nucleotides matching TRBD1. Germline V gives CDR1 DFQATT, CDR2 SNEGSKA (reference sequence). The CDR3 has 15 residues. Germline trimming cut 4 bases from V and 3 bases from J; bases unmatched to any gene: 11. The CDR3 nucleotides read TGCAGTGCTATAAGGGACAGCCGGGTGGACACTGAAGCTTTCTTT. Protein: CSAIRDSRVDTEAFF.

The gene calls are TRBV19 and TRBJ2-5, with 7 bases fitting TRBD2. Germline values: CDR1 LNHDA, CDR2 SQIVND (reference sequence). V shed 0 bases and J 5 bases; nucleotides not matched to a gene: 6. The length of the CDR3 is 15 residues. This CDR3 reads CASSIDHQGGETQYF. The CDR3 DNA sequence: TGTGCCAGTAGTATAGATCATCAGGGAGGGGAGACCCAGTACTTC.

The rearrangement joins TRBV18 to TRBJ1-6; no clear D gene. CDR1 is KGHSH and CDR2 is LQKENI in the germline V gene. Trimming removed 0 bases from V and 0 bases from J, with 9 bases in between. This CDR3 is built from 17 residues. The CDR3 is CASSPPGESSYNSPLHF. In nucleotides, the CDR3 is TGTGCCAGCTCACCACCTGGGGAAAGCTCCTATAATTCACCCCTCCACTTT.

The DNA of the CDR3 is TGTGCCAGTAGTGGAAACAGGGGGGGAAGGCAGCCCCAGCATTTT. Amino acids: CASSGNRGGRQPQHF. The rearrangement uses TRBV19 and TRBJ1-5, with TRBD1 matching 8 bases. Germline V gives CDR1 LNHDA, CDR2 SQIVND (reference sequence). The junction had 10 bases not matched to a gene; V was cut back by 5 bases and J by 7 bases. CDR3 length equals 15 residues.

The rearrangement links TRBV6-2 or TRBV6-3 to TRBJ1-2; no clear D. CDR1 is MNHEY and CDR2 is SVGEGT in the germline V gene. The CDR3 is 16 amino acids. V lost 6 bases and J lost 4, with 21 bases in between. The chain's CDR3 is CASSPSSQLHPYGYTF. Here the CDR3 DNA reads TGTGCCAGCAGCCCATCGTCACAGCTACATCCCTATGGCTACACCTTC.

CDR3 DNA: TGTGCCAGCAGTGACGGACAGGGGAGGGTCACTGAAGCTTTCTTT. It translates to CASSDGQGRVTEAFF. J is TRBJ1-1 and V is TRBV2, with 9 bases fitting TRBD1. This CDR3 is 15 amino acids long. V was clipped by 3 bases and J by 4 bases; unmatched bases: 6. Per germline, CDR1 SNHLY and CDR2 FYNNEI.